The entry that follows covers one TCR beta chain sequence. The data were taken from a study of shared clonotypes between healthy human individuals. Study in general: Participating donors consisted of two women and three men aged 18 to 49.

This CDR3 is 17 amino acids long. V dropped 2 bases and J dropped 1 base, with 16 bases sitting between them. CDR1 and CDR2 (germline): MDHEN, SYDVKM. Clones were read by immunoSEQ multiplex PCR, and TCRdb kept only the in-frame ones, dropping some. The sample comprises 450,000 to 650,000 clones, roughly 79% of which are singletons, and 12% rests with the top ten. Material for sequencing was PBMCs. This sequence was found in a woman in her 40s in good health. Some clones in this sample may be carry-over from other donors' samples. The chain uses TRBV28 and TRBJ2-3, with a possible D match to TRBD1 (5 bases). The CDR3 region is CASSLRADRARTDTQYF. DNA of the CDR3: TGTGCCAGCAGTTTACGGGCCGACAGAGCCCGCACAGATACGCAGTATTTT.